Below are 23 T cell receptor beta chains sequenced from a single sample in a study of cytomegalovirus exposure and HLA in healthy donors. Researchers ran the PCR with 60 Vbeta and 13 Jbeta primers. TCRdb's copy holds only in-frame clones and misses some; the assay was immunoSEQ multiplex PCR. In all, the sample yields about 70,000 clones. The sample was PBMCs. Receptor source: a female donor in good health and CMV-seropositive.

The V call is TRBV7-8, the J call TRBJ1-2; D is unclear. The CDR3 runs 13 residues. The germline V gene encodes CDR1 SGHVS and CDR2 FQNEAQ. V was pared by 5 bases and J by 5 bases, with 12 bases between. The CDR3 is CASSREEIYGYTF. The CDR3 DNA reads TGTGCCAGCAGCAGAGAGGAGATTTATGGCTACACCTTC.

The rearrangement uses TRBV7-9 and TRBJ1-2; maybe TRBD1 (6 bases). Germline CDR1 SEHNR, CDR2 FQNEAQ (reference sequence). V was shortened by 4 bases and J by 4 bases, with 10 bases between the two germline ends. This CDR3 has 13 residues. DNA for the CDR3: TGTGCCAGCAGCTCGACAGGTTTCTATGGCTACACCTTC. Its protein is CASSSTGFYGYTF.

This sequence joins TRBV5-1 and TRBJ2-7, with D tentatively TRBD2 (6 bases). CDR3 length: 13 amino acids. CDR1 and CDR2 (germline): SGHRS, YFSETQ. V lost 4 bases and J lost 3, with 11 bases in between. CDR3 region: CASSPTGDYEQYF. CDR3 DNA: TGCGCCAGCAGCCCGACGGGGGACTACGAGCAGTACTTC. Full variable domain (rest looked up from reference TRBV5-1 and TRBJ2-7): KAGVTQTPRYLIKTRGQQVTLSCSPISGHRSVSWYQQTPGQGLQFLFEYFSETQRNKGNFPGRFSGRQFSNSRSEMNVSTLELGDSALYLCASSPTGDYEQYFGPGTRLTVT.

DNA for the CDR3: TGTGCCAGCTCACCCGGGACAGGGACGTACAATGAGCAGTTCTTC. Protein product: CASSPGTGTYNEQFF. V gene TRBV18 combines with J gene TRBJ2-1; the match to TRBD1 covers 9 bases. Germline V gene sequence: CDR1 KGHSH, CDR2 LQKENI. The CDR3 is made up of 15 amino acids. The junction had 4 bases not matched to a gene; V was cut back by 3 bases and J by 4 bases.

With respect to this clone: One junction end disagrees with the germline gene, perhaps due to a read error. This chain's CDR3 is CASRDLSSEQYF. Here the CDR3 DNA reads TGTGCCAGCAGGGACTTGTCCTCCGAGCAGTACTTC. The V call is TRBV2, the J call TRBJ2-7, with a possible D match to TRBD2 (5 bases). The CDR3 contains 12 residues. Germline CDR1 and CDR2: SNHLY and FYNNEI. Supplemented by reference TRBV2 and TRBJ2-7, the full variable domain reads EPEVTQTPSHQVTQMGQEVILRCVPISNHLYFYWYRQILGQKVEFLVSFYNNEISEKSEIFDDQFSVERPDGSNFTLKIRSTKLEDSAMYFCASRDLSSEQYFGPGTRLTVT.

The chain joins TRBV18 to TRBJ2-1, with 9 bases that match TRBD2. This CDR3 comprises 18 residues. CDR1 is KGHSH and CDR2 is LQKENI in the germline V gene. The J segment lost 0 bases and the V segment lost 0 bases, leaving 6 bases of the junction unmatched. The CDR3 DNA sequence: TGTGCCAGCTCACCACCTAGCGGGGGCTACCTCTCCTACAATGAGCAGTTCTTC. It codes for CASSPPSGGYLSYNEQFF.

The chain recombines TRBV4-1 with TRBJ1-5, with D possibly TRBD1 on 6 matching bases. CDR1 is MGHRA and CDR2 is YSYEKL in the germline V gene. CDR3 length: 14 amino acids. With 5 bases removed from V and 1 base from J, the gap between germline ends came to 9 bases. The CDR3 region is CASSDTGSNQPQHF. In nucleotides, the CDR3 is TGCGCCAGCAGCGATACAGGGAGCAATCAGCCCCAGCATTTT.

The chain links TRBV30 to TRBJ1-5; D unclear. CDR1 is GTSNPN and CDR2 is SVGIG in the germline V gene (reference sequence). This CDR3 has 17 amino acids. Deletions cut 4 bases from V and 4 bases from J, with 23 bases between. CDR3 DNA sequence: TGTGCCTGGACCAAATCCAAGCTCGGGAGTGGGAATCAGCCCCAGCATTTT. Its protein is CAWTKSKLGSGNQPQHF.

The chain couples TRBV5-4 to TRBJ2-1; 7 bases are shared with TRBD2. The CDR3 loop spans 16 amino acids. The germline V gene has CDR1 SGHNT and CDR2 YYREEE (reference sequence). J was trimmed by 6 bases and V by 5 bases; bases with no gene match: 14. This CDR3 reads CASSDRRGEALNEQFF. The CDR3 nucleotides are TGTGCCAGCAGTGACAGACGGGGGGAGGCCCTCAATGAGCAGTTCTTC.

The chain is built from TRBV19 and TRBJ1-1; D remains unclear. This CDR3 is 13 amino acids long. Deletions cut 2 bases from V and 1 base from J, with 5 bases between. Germline loops: CDR1 LNHDA, CDR2 SQIVND (reference sequence). The CDR3 bases are TGTGCCAGTAGTATAACGGGGAACACTGAAGCTTTCTTT. It specifies CASSITGNTEAFF.

This chain connects TRBV18 to TRBJ1-5; D perhaps matches TRBD1 (6 bases). Germline assignment: CDR1 KGHSH and CDR2 LQKENI. The V end lost 8 bases, the J end lost 4 bases, and 12 bases lay between the germline ends. This CDR3 has 13 amino acids. The CDR3 DNA reads as TGTGCCAGCCACCGGGACAAGAATCAGCCCCAGCATTTT. This encodes CASHRDKNQPQHF.

This sequence joins TRBV7-6 and TRBJ2-7, with TRBD1 as a possible D gene (6 bases). Trimming stripped 10 bases from V and 1 base from J, with 14 bases between. Germline values: CDR1 SGHVS, CDR2 FNYEAQ. The CDR3 extends over 13 amino acids. The CDR3 sequence is CAMYYTGSYEQYF. The DNA for the CDR3 is TGTGCCATGTACTACACAGGGTCCTACGAGCAGTACTTC. The whole variable domain, remainder taken from reference TRBV7-6 and TRBJ2-7, is GAGVSQSPRYKVTKRGQDVALRCDPISGHVSLYWYRQALGQGPEFLTYFNYEAQQDKSGLPNDRFSAERPEGSISTLTIQRTEQRDSAMYRCAMYYTGSYEQYFGPGTRLTVT.

The CDR3 nucleotides read TGTGCCAGCAGCCACGGGTTACCAGAGCAGTACTTC. This encodes CASSHGLPEQYF. The V and J genes are TRBV7-2 and TRBJ2-7; D remains unclear. Trimming removed 5 bases at V and 7 bases at J, with 12 bases between. The CDR3 runs 12 residues. Germline loops: CDR1 SGHTA, CDR2 FQGNSA.

The chain combines TRBV9 with TRBJ2-7, with TRBD2 matching over 9 bases. This CDR3 has 16 amino acids. Germline trimming cut 0 bases from V and 4 bases from J; bases unmatched to any gene: 8. Germline V gives CDR1 SGDLS, CDR2 YYNGEE. The CDR3 DNA is TGTGCCAGCAGCGTAGCAAGCGGGGGGACACAATACGAGCAGTACTTC. This codes for CASSVASGGTQYEQYF.

The chain employs TRBV9 and TRBJ2-3; 11 bases are shared with TRBD2. The CDR3 runs to 19 residues. Looked up from germline, CDR1 is SGDLS and CDR2 is YYNGEE. J was trimmed by 0 bases and V by 0 bases; bases with no gene match: 9. In nucleotides, the CDR3 is TGTGCCAGCAGCGTAGCTAAAGGGACTAGCGGCTATAGCACAGATACGCAGTATTTT. Translating gives CASSVAKGTSGYSTDTQYF.

The rearrangement links TRBV19 to TRBJ2-1; 9 positions match TRBD2. V dropped 6 bases and J dropped 8; count of bases not matched to a gene: 8. The germline gives CDR1 LNHDA, CDR2 SQIVND (reference sequence). The CDR3 totals 14 residues. As DNA, the CDR3 is TGTGCCAGTAGCGGGACTAGCTTATCGGATGAGCAGTTCTTC. It specifies CASSGTSLSDEQFF.

Its frequency marks this clone as medium-sized (0.01 to 0.1%). This chain joins TRBV19 and TRBJ1-4, with D perhaps TRBD1 (6 bases). Germline CDR1 LNHDA, CDR2 SQIVND (reference sequence). This CDR3 has 14 amino acids. V lost 3 bases to trimming and J lost 8 bases, with 13 bases between them. CDR3 sequence reads: CASSISGDPEKLFF. In DNA form, the CDR3 reads TGTGCCAGTAGTATTTCAGGGGACCCGGAAAAACTGTTTTTT.

The chain couples TRBV6-1 to TRBJ2-7; tentative D call: TRBD1 (6 bases). V lost 6 bases to trimming and J lost 3 bases, with 18 bases between them. This CDR3 is built from 15 residues. Per the germline V gene, CDR1 is MNHNS and CDR2 is SASEGT. The chain's CDR3 is CASSDPGTPDYEQYF. In DNA, the CDR3 is TGTGCCAGCAGCGACCCCGGGACACCTGACTACGAGCAGTACTTC.

With regard to this clone: At one end, the junction sequence differs from germline, possibly due to a read error. The chain joins TRBV6-1 to TRBJ2-1; TRBD2 is a possible D gene (6 bases). The CDR3 consists of 15 residues. The germline V gene encodes CDR1 MNHNS and CDR2 SASEGT. CDR3 region: CASSPGLSSDNEQFF. In DNA form, the CDR3 reads TGTGCCAGCAGTCCGGGACTCAGCTCCGACAATGAGCAGTTCTTC.

The chain combines TRBV5-1 with TRBJ2-2; D possibly corresponds to TRBD1 (5 bases). Germline CDR1 SGHRS, CDR2 YFSETQ. V was clipped by 0 bases and J by 1 base, with 7 bases between them. CDR3 length: 15 residues. CDR3 DNA: TGCGCCAGCAGCTTGGGGCAGGGGAACACCGGGGAGCTGTTTTTT. As protein: CASSLGQGNTGELFF.

This rearrangement joins TRBV9 to TRBJ2-5; 8 nucleotides agree with TRBD1. The V gene's germline CDR1 is SGDLS and CDR2 YYNGEE. Trimming removed 2 bases from V and 5 bases from J; junction bases left unmatched: 8. This CDR3 is built from 15 residues. The CDR3 here is CASSVLAGGRETQYF. Written as DNA, the CDR3 is TGTGCCAGCAGCGTTCTCGCAGGGGGCCGGGAGACCCAGTACTTC.

The rearrangement uses TRBV11-3 and TRBJ2-2; 14 positions match TRBD2. V was clipped by 5 bases and J by 3 bases; unmatched bases: 8. The length of the CDR3 is 18 residues. Germline CDR1 is SGHNT and CDR2 is YENEEA. In nucleotides, the CDR3 is TGTGCCAGCAGCACCTGGACTAGCGGGGGGAGTCACACCGGGGAGCTGTTTTTT. Amino acids: CASSTWTSGGSHTGELFF. The full variable domain, completed using reference TRBV11-3 and TRBJ2-2, is EAGVVQSPRYKIIEKKQPVAFWCNPISGHNTLYWYLQNLGQGPELLIRYENEEAVDDSQLPKDRFSAERLKGVDSTLKIQPAELGDSAVYLCASSTWTSGGSHTGELFFGEGSRLTVL.

The genes are TRBV18 and TRBJ2-1, with TRBD1 matching over 7 bases. V trimming: 5 bases; J trimming: 0 bases; junction bases outside the gene matches: 4. Germline CDR1 is KGHSH and CDR2 is LQKENI. The CDR3 totals 15 residues. CDR3 protein: CASSTTGASYNEQFF. For the CDR3, the DNA is TGTGCCAGCTCAACTACAGGGGCCTCCTACAATGAGCAGTTCTTC.